What follows describes a single T cell receptor beta chain. The antigen is unknown. TCRdb re-analysed the 5' RACE reads in MiXCR, keeping a single row per CDR3 protein. The top ten clones hold more than 13% of a sample with about 550,000 distinct CDR3 sequences, roughly 19% of them seen once. This CDR3 contains 17 residues. The V and J ends lost 10 bases and 1 base respectively, with 23 bases between them. The germline V gene has CDR1 SNHLY and CDR2 FYNNEI. The sample comes from a study of T cells after yellow fever vaccination. Whole-study findings and limits: FACS-sorted repertoires might harbor abundant contaminating clonotypes from the bulk population.

This chain links TRBV2 with TRBJ2-1; possibly TRBD1 for D (6 bases). This clonotype originated in a man aged 25 to 45 who received the YFV17D yellow fever vaccine. Sequencing was performed on PBMCs, taken 15 days after the yellow fever booster vaccination. The CDR3 coding sequence is TGTGCCACCGCCAGGTTCACTGCCAGGGGATCCTACAATGAGCAGTTCTTC. It encodes CATARFTARGSYNEQFF.